The entry below describes one T cell receptor beta chain. Its antigen is undetermined. The source of the sample is a study of shared clonotypes between healthy human individuals. Study results and limitations: Shared clonotypes: approximately 4.5% naive CD4, roughly 3.8% naive CD8, under 2.5% memory CD4, 0.4% memory CD8.

The assay was immunoSEQ multiplex PCR, and TCRdb's table has in-frame clones only and misses some. Found here are 550,000 to 750,000 clones, roughly 95% of them singletons; the top ten hold 0.11%. The CDR3 spans 14 residues. The germline CDR1 and CDR2 sequences are ENHRY and SYGVKD. Trimming stripped 10 bases from V and 5 bases from J, with 19 bases between. CD8 cells classed as naive were CD45RO-negative and positively selected for CCR7, excluding terminally differentiated effector memory CD45RA+ cells. The chain uses TRBV10-3 and TRBJ2-3, with D possibly being TRBD2 (6 bases). The sequenced material came from naive CD8+ T cells sorted from blood. The TCR originated in a woman in her 30s in good health. The CDR3 DNA reads as TGTGCCACCCTAGAGGTAGCGGAGGAAGATACGCAGTATTTT. This translates into CATLEVAEEDTQYF.